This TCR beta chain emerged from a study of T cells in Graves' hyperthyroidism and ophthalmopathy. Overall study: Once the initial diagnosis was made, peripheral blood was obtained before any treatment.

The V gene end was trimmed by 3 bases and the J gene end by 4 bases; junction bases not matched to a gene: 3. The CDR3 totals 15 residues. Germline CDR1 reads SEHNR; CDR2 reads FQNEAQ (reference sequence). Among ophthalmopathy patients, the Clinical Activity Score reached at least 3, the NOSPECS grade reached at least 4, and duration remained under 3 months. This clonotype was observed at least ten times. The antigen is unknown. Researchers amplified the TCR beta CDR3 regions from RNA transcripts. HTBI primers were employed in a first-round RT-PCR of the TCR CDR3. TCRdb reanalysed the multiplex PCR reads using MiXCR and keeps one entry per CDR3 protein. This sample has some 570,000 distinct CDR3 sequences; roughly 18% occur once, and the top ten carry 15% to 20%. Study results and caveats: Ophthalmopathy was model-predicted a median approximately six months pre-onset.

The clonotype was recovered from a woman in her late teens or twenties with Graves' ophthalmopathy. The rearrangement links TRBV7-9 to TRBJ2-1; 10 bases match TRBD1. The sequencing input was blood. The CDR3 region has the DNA TGTGCCAGCAGCTTTTGGACAGGGGGTTACAATGAGCAGTTCTTC. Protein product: CASSFWTGGYNEQFF.